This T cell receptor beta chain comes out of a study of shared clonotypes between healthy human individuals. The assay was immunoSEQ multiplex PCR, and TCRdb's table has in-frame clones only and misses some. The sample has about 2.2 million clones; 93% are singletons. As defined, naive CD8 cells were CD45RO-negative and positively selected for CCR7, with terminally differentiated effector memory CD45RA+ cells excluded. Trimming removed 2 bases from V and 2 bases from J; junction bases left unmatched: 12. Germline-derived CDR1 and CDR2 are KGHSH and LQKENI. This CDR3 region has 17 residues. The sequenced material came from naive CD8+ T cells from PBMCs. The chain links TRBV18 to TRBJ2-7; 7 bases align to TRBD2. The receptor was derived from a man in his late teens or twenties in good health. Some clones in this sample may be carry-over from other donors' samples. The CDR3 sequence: CASSPVWAGAQTYEQYF. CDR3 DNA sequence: TGTGCCAGCTCACCAGTCTGGGCGGGAGCCCAGACCTACGAGCAGTACTTC. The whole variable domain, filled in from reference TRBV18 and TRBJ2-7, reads NAGVMQNPRHLVRRRGQEARLRCSPMKGHSHVYWYRQLPEEGLKFMVYLQKENIIDESGMPKERFSAEFPKEGPSILRIQQVVRGDSAAYFCASSPVWAGAQTYEQYFGPGTRLTVT.